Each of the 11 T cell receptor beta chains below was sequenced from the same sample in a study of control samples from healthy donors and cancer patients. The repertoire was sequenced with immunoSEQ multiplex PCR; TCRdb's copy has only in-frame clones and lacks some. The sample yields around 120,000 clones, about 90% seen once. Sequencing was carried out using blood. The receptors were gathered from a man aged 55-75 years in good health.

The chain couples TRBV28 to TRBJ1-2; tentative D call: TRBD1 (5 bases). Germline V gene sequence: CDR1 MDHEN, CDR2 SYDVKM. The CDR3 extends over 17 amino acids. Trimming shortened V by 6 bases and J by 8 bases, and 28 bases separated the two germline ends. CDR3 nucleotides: TGTGCCAGCAGCTCCACTACGGGGGAACAAAGTAGTAACGGCTACACCTTC. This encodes CASSSTTGEQSSNGYTF.

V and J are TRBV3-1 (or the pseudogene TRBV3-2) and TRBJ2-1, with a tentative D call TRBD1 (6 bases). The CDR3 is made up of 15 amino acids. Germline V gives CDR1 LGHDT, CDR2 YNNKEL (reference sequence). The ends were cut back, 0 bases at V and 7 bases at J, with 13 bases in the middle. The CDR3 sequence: CASSQDAAGENEQFF. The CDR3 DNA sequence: TGTGCCAGCAGCCAAGATGCGGCAGGGGAAAATGAGCAGTTCTTC.

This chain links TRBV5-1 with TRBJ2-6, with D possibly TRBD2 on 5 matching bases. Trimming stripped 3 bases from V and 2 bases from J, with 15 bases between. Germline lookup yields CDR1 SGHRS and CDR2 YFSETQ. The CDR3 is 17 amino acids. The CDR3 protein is CASSYRASSPGANVLTF. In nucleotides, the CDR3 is TGCGCCAGCAGCTACCGGGCTAGCTCACCTGGGGCCAACGTCCTGACTTTC.

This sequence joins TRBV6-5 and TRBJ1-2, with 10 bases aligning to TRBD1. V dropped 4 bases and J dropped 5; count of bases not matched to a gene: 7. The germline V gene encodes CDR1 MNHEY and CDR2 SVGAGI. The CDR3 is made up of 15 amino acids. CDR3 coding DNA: TGTGCCAGCAGTTTTTCCAGGACAGGGGGGTATGGCTACACCTTC. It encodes CASSFSRTGGYGYTF.

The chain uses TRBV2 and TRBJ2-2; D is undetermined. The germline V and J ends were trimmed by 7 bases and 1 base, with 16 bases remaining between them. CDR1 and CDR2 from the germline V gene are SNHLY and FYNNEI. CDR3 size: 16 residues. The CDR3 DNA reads TGTGCCAGCAACGCGGAACCGGGCAGGAACACCGGGGAGCTGTTTTTT. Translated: CASNAEPGRNTGELFF.

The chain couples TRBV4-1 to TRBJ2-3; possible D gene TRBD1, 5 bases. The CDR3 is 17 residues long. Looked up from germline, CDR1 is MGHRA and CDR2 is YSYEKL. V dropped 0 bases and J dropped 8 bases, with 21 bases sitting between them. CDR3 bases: TGCGCCAGCAGCCAAGAGGGTTTGGCAGGGCCCCAGGGTACGCAGTATTTT. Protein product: CASSQEGLAGPQGTQYF.

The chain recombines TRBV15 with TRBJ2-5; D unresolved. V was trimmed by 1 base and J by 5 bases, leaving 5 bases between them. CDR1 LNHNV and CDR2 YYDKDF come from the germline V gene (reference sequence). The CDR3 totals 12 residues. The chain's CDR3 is CATSRASETQYF. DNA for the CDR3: TGTGCCACCAGCAGAGCATCTGAGACCCAGTACTTC.

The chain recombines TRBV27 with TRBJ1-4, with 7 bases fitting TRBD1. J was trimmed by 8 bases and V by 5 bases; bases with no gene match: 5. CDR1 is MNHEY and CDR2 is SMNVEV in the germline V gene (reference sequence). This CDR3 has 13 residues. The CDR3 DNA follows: TGTGCCAGCAGTGGTGGGACAGTGGAAAAACTGTTTTTT. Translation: CASSGGTVEKLFF.

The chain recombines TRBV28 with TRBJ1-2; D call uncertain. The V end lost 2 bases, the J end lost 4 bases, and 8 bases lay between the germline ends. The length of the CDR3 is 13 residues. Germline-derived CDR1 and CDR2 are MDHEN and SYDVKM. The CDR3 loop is CASSLNQVYGYTF. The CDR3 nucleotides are TGTGCCAGCAGTTTAAATCAGGTCTATGGCTACACCTTC.

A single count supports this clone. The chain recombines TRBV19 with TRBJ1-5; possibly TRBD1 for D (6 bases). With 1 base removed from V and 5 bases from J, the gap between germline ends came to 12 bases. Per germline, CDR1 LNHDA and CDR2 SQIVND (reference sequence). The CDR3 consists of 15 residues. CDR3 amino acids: CASSIGLQGDQPQHF. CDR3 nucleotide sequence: TGTGCCAGTAGTATAGGATTACAGGGTGATCAGCCCCAGCATTTT.

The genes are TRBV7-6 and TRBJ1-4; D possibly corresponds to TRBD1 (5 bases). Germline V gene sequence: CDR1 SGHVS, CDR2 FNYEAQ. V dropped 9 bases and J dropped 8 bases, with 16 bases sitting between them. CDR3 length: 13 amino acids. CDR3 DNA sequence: TGTGCCAGGACTCGGGGGAAAGGGGAAAAACTGTTTTTT. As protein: CARTRGKGEKLFF.